This TCR beta chain was found in a study of radiotherapy plus CTLA-4 blockade in lung cancer. The CDR3 is 15 residues long. Trimming removed 4 bases from V and 0 bases from J; junction bases left unmatched: 5. The V gene's germline CDR1 is MDHEN and CDR2 SYDVKM. Profiled with immunoSEQ multiplex PCR; TCRdb holds only in-frame clones, not every one. The sample includes over 35,000 clones, around 77% of them seen just once. The TCR was taken from a human donor with non-small cell lung cancer whose response to radiotherapy plus ipilimumab could not be evaluated. The chain couples TRBV28 to TRBJ2-7, with TRBD1 matching over 8 bases. The sequencing used peripheral blood, collected from a patient treated with radiotherapy plus ipilimumab. The CDR3 DNA is TGTGCCAGCAGTTCGCACAGGGGGGACTCCTACGAGCAGTACTTC. This translates into CASSSHRGDSYEQYF.